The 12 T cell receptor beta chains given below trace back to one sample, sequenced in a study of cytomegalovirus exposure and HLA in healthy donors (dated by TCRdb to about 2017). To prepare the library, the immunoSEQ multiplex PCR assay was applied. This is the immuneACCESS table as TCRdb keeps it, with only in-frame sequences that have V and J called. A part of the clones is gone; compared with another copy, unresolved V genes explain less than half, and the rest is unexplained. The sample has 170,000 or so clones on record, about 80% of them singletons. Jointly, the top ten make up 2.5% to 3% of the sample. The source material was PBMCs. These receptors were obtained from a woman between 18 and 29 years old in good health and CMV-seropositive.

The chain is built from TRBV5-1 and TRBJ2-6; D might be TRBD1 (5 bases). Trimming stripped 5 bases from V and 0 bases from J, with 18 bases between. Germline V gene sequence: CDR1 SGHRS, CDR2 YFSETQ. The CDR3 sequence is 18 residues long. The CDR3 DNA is TGCGCCAGCAGACCGATTTATAGGGGATCCTCTGGGGCCAACGTCCTGACTTTC. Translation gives CASRPIYRGSSGANVLTF.

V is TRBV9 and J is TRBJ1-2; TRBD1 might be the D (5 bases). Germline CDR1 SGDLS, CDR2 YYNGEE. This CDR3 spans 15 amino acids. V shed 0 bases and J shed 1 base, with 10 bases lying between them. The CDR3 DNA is TGTGCCAGCAGCGTAGAGCTCCAGGGTAACTATGGCTACACCTTC. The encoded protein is CASSVELQGNYGYTF.

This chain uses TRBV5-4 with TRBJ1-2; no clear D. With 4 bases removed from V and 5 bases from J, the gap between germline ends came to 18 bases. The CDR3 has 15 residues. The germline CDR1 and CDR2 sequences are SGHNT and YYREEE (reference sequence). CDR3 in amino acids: CASSPQSGSPYGYTF. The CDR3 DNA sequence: TGTGCCAGCAGCCCCCAGAGCGGTTCCCCATATGGCTACACCTTC. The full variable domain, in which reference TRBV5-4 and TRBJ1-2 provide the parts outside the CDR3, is ETGVTQSPTHLIKTRGQQVTLRCSSQSGHNTVSWYQQALGQGPQFIFQYYREEENGRGNFPPRFSGLQFPNYSSELNVNALELDDSALYLCASSPQSGSPYGYTFGSGTRLTVV.

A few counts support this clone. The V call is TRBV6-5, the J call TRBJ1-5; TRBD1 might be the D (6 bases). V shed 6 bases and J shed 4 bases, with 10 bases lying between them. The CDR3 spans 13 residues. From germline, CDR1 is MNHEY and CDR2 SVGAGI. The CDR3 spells CASSNRANQPQHF. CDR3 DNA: TGTGCCAGCAGCAACAGGGCAAATCAGCCCCAGCATTTT.

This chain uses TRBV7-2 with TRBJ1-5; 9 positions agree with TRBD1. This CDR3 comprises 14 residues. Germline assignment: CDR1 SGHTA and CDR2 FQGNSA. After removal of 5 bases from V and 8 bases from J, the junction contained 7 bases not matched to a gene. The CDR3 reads CASSRGQGYEPQHF. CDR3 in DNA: TGTGCCAGCAGCCGAGGACAGGGGTATGAGCCCCAGCATTTT.

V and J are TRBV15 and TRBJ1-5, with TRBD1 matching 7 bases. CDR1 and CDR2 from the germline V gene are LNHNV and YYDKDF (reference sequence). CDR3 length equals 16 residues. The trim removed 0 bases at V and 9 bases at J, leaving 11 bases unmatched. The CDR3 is CATSRDPDSPGGPQHF. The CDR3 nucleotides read TGTGCCACCAGCAGAGATCCCGACAGTCCAGGGGGGCCCCAGCATTTT.

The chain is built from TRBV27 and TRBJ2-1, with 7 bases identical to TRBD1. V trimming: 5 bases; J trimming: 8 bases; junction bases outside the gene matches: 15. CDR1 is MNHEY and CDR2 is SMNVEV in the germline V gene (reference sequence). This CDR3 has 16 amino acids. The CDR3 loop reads CASSKGQDPRADEQFF. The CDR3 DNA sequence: TGTGCCAGCAGTAAAGGACAGGACCCAAGGGCGGATGAGCAGTTCTTC.

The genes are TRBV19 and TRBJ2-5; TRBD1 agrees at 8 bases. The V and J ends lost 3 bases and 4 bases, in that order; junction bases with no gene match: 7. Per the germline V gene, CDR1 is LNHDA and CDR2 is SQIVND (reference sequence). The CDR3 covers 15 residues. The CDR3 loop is CASSIRGRGRETQYF. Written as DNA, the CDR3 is TGTGCCAGTAGTATCAGGGGGCGCGGTCGAGAGACCCAGTACTTC.

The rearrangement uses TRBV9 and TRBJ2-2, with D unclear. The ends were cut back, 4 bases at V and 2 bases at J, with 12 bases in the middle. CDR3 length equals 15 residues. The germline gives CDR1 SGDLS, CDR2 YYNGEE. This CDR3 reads CASSPLLYNTGELFF. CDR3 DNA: TGTGCCAGCAGCCCCCTCCTATATAACACCGGGGAGCTGTTTTTT. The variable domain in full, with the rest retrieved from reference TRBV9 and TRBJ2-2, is DSGVTQTPKHLITATGQRVTLRCSPRSGDLSVYWYQQSLDQGLQFLIQYYNGEERAKGNILERFSAQQFPDLHSELNLSSLELGDSALYFCASSPLLYNTGELFFGEGSRLTVL.

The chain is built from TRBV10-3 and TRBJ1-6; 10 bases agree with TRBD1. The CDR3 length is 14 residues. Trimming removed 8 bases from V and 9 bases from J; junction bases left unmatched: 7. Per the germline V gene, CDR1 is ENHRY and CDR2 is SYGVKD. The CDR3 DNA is TGTGCCATCTCTTTAGACAGGGGGCTTTCACCCCTCCACTTT. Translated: CAISLDRGLSPLHF.

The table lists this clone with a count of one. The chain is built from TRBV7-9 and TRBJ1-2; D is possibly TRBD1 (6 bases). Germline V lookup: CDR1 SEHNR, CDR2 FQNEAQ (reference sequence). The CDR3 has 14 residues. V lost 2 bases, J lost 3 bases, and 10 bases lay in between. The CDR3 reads CASSLSTGHYGYTF. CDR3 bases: TGTGCCAGCAGCTTATCAACAGGGCACTATGGCTACACCTTC.

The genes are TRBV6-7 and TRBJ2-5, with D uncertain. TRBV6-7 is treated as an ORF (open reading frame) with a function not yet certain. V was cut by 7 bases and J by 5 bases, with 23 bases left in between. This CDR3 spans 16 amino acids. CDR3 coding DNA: TGTGCCAGCACCTTCAGGATACAGAGCCCAAAGGAGACCCAGTACTTC. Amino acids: CASTFRIQSPKETQYF.